Listed below are T cell receptor beta chains from one sample, sequenced in a study of T-cell memory formation after mild COVID-19. MiXCR, applied by TCRdb to the 5' RACE reads, yields one record per CDR3 protein. Among hundreds of thousands of distinct CDR3 sequences listed, approximately 24% were seen once. Source material: PBMCs or a T cell subset sorted from them (not recorded which). These receptors all come from an adult woman who had mild COVID-19 (a few samples of this study predate the infection). Cell type and time point are not known. Each CDR3 is given without its conserved first and last residue. A D gene is named only where the DNA matches it firmly.

D gene	J gene	V gene	CDR3 protein
NA	TRBJ1-1	TRBV12-3/TRBV12-4	ASSLMTGRGAF
NA	TRBJ1-5	TRBV7-2	ASSLPTPGQPQH
NA	TRBJ1-6	TRBV5-5	ASSNPGLGNSPLH
NA	TRBJ2-5	TRBV7-6	ASSPSASGAEY
NA	TRBJ2-6	TRBV12-3/TRBV12-4	ASSLESGESGANVLT
NA	TRBJ2-5	TRBV20-1	SARGTTQETQY
NA	TRBJ1-5	TRBV7-8	ASSSGALTGRGGQPQH
TRBD1	TRBJ1-2	TRBV2	ASRGTGLDYGYT
NA	TRBJ2-1	TRBV2	ASSFLAHEQF
NA	TRBJ2-3	TRBV29-1	SVGQGTTDTQY
NA	TRBJ2-5	TRBV12-3/TRBV12-4	ASRLFLPTGDQETQY
NA	TRBJ1-4	TRBV18	ASSPNAAAEKLF
NA	TRBJ2-1	TRBV7-9	ASSQRESSYNEQF
NA	TRBJ2-1	TRBV7-7	ASSPLPGAFNEQF
TRBD1	TRBJ2-1	TRBV5-4	ASSFALIQGNEQF
NA	TRBJ2-1	TRBV30	AWSPWGGYNEQF
NA	TRBJ1-1	TRBV11-3	ASSSPTEAF
NA	TRBJ1-6	TRBV20-1	SAPTGGGYNSPLH
NA	TRBJ2-1	TRBV5-6	ASSLSLGRNNEQF
TRBD1	TRBJ2-2	TRBV20-1	SARAMSGQGPSGELF
TRBD2	TRBJ2-3	TRBV30	AWRSGGRGTQY
NA	TRBJ1-2	TRBV19	ASSIVQRNYGYT
NA	TRBJ1-3	TRBV5-5	ASSEDWSGNTIY
TRBD2	TRBJ2-1	TRBV7-2	ASIPPPGLAYNEQF
NA	TRBJ2-1	TRBV7-3	ASSLRMRSVDEQF
TRBD1	TRBJ1-3	TRBV7-2	ASSLDGTAGNTIY
NA	TRBJ2-3	TRBV5-5	ASSQVDADTQY
NA	TRBJ2-1	TRBV7-9	ASSLGSAGEQF
TRBD1	TRBJ1-5	TRBV20-1	SAGPGTGSRVHQPQH
TRBD2	TRBJ2-2	TRBV5-1	ASSSLADLRTGELF
TRBD2	TRBJ2-3	TRBV10-3	AIGGILAGGTDTQY
NA	TRBJ1-1	TRBV5-4	ASSLGRSNTEAF
NA	TRBJ2-7	TRBV24-1	ATSDQTGPAEQY
TRBD1	TRBJ1-5	TRBV15	ATSRDRNNQPQH
TRBD2	TRBJ2-1	TRBV12-3/TRBV12-4	ASSLGVRTSGGAEEQF
NA	TRBJ2-7	TRBV20-1	SARGDSYEQY
NA	TRBJ2-1	TRBV11-3	ASSLATVPYNEQF
NA	TRBJ2-2	TRBV5-1	ASSPRATNTGELF
NA	TRBJ2-1	TRBV9	ASSVAGESSYNEQF
TRBD1	TRBJ1-5	TRBV5-5	ASSPGQGTQPQH
NA	TRBJ2-3	TRBV6-1	ASSEVGRRDTQY
NA	TRBJ1-5	TRBV30	AWSLTKDQPQH
TRBD2	TRBJ2-1	TRBV14	ASSQDKVLAGYNEQF
NA	TRBJ2-7	TRBV5-1	ASSLIEGSSYEQY
TRBD1	TRBJ2-3	TRBV10-2	ASSEGGTSTDTQY
NA	TRBJ1-1	TRBV6-1	ASGGTPNTEAF
NA	TRBJ1-2	TRBV20-1	SARGITSPGYGYT
TRBD1	TRBJ1-3	TRBV20-1	SAREGTGVRSTIY
NA	TRBJ2-5	TRBV7-9	ASSNGQETQY
NA	TRBJ1-1	TRBV5-6	ASSPGHRRDTEAF
TRBD2	TRBJ2-2	TRBV7-9	ASSWPSGADTGELF
NA	TRBJ2-4	TRBV16	ASSPGGILAKNIQY
TRBD1	TRBJ1-6	TRBV6-5	ASSYGGGENSPLH
NA	TRBJ1-4	TRBV20-1	SARQGRDEKLF
NA	TRBJ1-1	TRBV19	ASRSGGWDTEAF